This TCR beta chain is from a study of blood T cell repertoires in COVID-19. TCRdb keeps only in-frame clones here, not all; method: immunoSEQ multiplex PCR. Found here are around 280,000 clones, 86% of them singletons; the top ten hold around 2.1%. The CDR3 length is 15 residues. V trimming: 5 bases; J trimming: 2 bases; junction bases outside the gene matches: 6. Per the germline V gene, CDR1 is SGHTA and CDR2 is FQGNSA. Sequencing was done on a sample of peripheral blood. This sequence joins TRBV7-2 and TRBJ2-7, with TRBD1 matching over 10 bases. The receptor comes from a woman aged 25 to 45 who had recovered from COVID-19. This chain's CDR3 is CASSPGTGDPYEQYF. DNA of the CDR3: TGTGCCAGCAGCCCAGGGACAGGGGATCCCTACGAGCAGTACTTC.